Given below is one TCR beta chain in context. It has no known antigen specificity. No base quality values were provided; no much bigger clone lies one nucleotide off. Other DNA sequences in this specimen translate into the identical CDR3. The CDR3 contains 12 residues, cysteine and phenylalanine counted. The entry retains the CDR3 DNA only, 36 bases that are in frame from base 1. V was cut back by 1 base and J by 7 bases, leaving a gap of 5 bases between them. The germline V gene yields SGHAT for CDR1 and FQNNGV for CDR2. The data were taken from a study of CD8+ T cells in alopecia areata (dated by TCRdb to between 2018 and 2020). Describing the broader study: The treated patients took part in an open-label pilot trial in which moderate-to-severe alopecia areata was treated with oral tofacitinib at 5 to 10 mg twice daily. TCRbeta CDR3 regions were amplified by immunoSEQ multiplex PCR with 35 Vbeta forward and 13 Jbeta reverse primers. The SALT score, which quantifies the percentage of affected scalp surface area, was used to measure disease severity in treated patients. Tofacitinib was administered for 6 to 18 months, and 6 months of follow-up off drug were then conducted to assess delayed response and recurrence. Biopsies were taken from tofacitinib-treated patients at baseline and at 4 and 24 weeks of treatment, and a later scalp biopsy was taken in several of the tofacitinib-treated patients. On the human side, TCRbeta sequencing was run on scalp tissue and on sorted CD4+ and CD8+ peripheral blood T cells from healthy controls and from alopecia areata patients with either patchy or totalis/universalis disease. RNA was obtained with the PAXgene miRNA kit for fixed scalp, the miRNeasy kit for PBMCs, and the RNeasy kit for mouse skin. Scalp clonality was compared across normal scalp (n=4), patchy alopecia areata scalp (n=8), and alopecia totalis/universalis scalp (n=8). To study T cell clonal expansion in alopecia areata, the researchers applied high-throughput TCRbeta sequencing to both the C3H/HeJ mouse model and human patients.

The library was obtained by the immunoSEQ multiplex PCR assay. RNA was extracted from all samples and reverse transcribed into cDNA, which served as template for TCR sequencing. First-strand cDNA was synthesized using SuperScript III with a 2:1 mix of oligo-dT and random hexamers. A synthetic immune receptor repertoire was used to assess amplification bias, and residual bias was removed computationally. The authors' analysis ran thus. Raw reads were preprocessed to remove errors, and CDR3 was defined by IMGT conventions from the conserved cysteine to phenylalanine. To get clonality, Shannon entropy was normalized by log2 of the number of productive unique TCRs and the result was subtracted from 1. Whether each scalp clone was CD4 or CD8 was inferred by checking scalp TCRbeta sequences against the CD4 and CD8 repertoires from sorted blood. TCRdb carries this immuneACCESS record with in-frame sequences only. Its versions omit some clonotypes, under half of them owing to an unresolved V gene in the studies checked, with the rest unexplained. The DNA gave D and trimming, while V, J and clone size come from that table. The sample yields roughly 92,000 clones; about 71% were counted once. 17% of the sample lies in the top ten.

Study-level results and caveats: Unlike mouse skin, where gammadelta T cells dominate, normal human skin contains resident alphabeta T cells that get sequenced too, which complicates analysis of the scalp TCR repertoire. During tofacitinib treatment, many expanded lesional clones remained in scalp and blood, and this persistence may partly explain relapse after treatment is stopped. Tofacitinib significantly decreased scalp clonality and the number of expanded CD8+ clones among the top 100 scalp clones. Because the treated cohort was small and had only one nonresponder, larger studies are needed to examine links between baseline CD8+ expansion and response. Lesional scalp, especially in alopecia totalis/universalis, showed higher clonality and more expanded CD8+ clones than normal scalp, suggesting antigenic drive. TCR sequences shared between patients were less clear than in mice, possibly partly because of HLA diversity in the patient population.

The label giving this sample's treatment or condition can be read as: oral pan-JAK inhibitor, 5-10 mg twice daily. Peripheral blood and lesional scalp punch biopsies were obtained from patients with alopecia areata. PBMCs were isolated by density centrifugation and stained for CD3, CD4 and CD8, and CD4+ and CD8+ T cells were sorted on a FACSAria. This receptor was obtained from a human donor with alopecia areata. The sample in question was CD8+ T cells sorted from blood, obtained at roughly week 45, from a patient treated with tofacitinib. The receptor chain draws on TRBV11-2 and TRBJ2-1; the D gene cannot be resolved reliably. CDR3 protein: CASSLGRNEQFF. The DNA sequence is as follows: TGTGCCAGCAGCTTAGGGCGGAATGAGCAGTTCTTC.